These 6 T cell receptor beta chains were sequenced from one sample in a study of cytomegalovirus exposure and HLA in healthy donors. With 60 Vbeta and 13 Jbeta primers, the PCR was carried out. Only in-frame clones appear in the TCRdb table, and some are missing; sequencing was by immunoSEQ multiplex PCR. The sample has over 95,000 clones; about 77% are singletons. Sequencing input: PBMCs. All receptors derive from a woman between 25 and 40 years old in good health and CMV-seropositive.

Regarding this clone: The same CDR3 arises from other DNA sequences in this sample as well. The rearrangement links TRBV14 to TRBJ1-4; TRBD1 is a possible D gene (5 bases). The CDR3 has 14 residues. V lost 10 bases to trimming and J lost 7 bases, with 19 bases between them. The germline CDR1 and CDR2 sequences are SGHDN and FVKESK. The CDR3, as DNA: TGTGCCACCTCACTTCCGGGGGATTTTGAAAAACTGTTTTTT. The encoded protein is CATSLPGDFEKLFF. The full variable domain, in which reference TRBV14 and TRBJ1-4 provide the parts outside the CDR3, is EAGVTQFPSHSVIEKGQTVTLRCDPISGHDNLYWYRRVMGKEIKFLLHFVKESKQDESGMPNNRFLAERTGGTYSTLKVQPAELEDSGVYFCATSLPGDFEKLFFGSGTQLSVL.

The J gene is TRBJ1-2, the V gene TRBV7-9; TRBD1 matches at 12 bases. Germline-derived CDR1 and CDR2 are SEHNR and FQNEAQ (reference sequence). The CDR3 consists of 15 residues. Trimming took 5 bases from V and 8 from J; bases not matched to a gene: 9. Written as DNA, the CDR3 is TGTGCCAGCAGCCTCACGGGACAGGGGGCCGAAGGCTACACCTTC. Translation: CASSLTGQGAEGYTF.

CDR3 nucleotides: TGTGCCAGCAGTACTAACACATTATGGAGTAATCAGCCCCAGCATTTT. Encoded protein: CASSTNTLWSNQPQHF. The chain carries TRBV6-6 and TRBJ1-5; D unresolved. The germline gives CDR1 MNHNY, CDR2 SVGAGI (reference sequence). This CDR3 has 16 residues. Trimming removed 5 bases from V and 4 bases from J, with 18 bases in between.

The chain combines TRBV5-6 with TRBJ2-1; 12 bases map to TRBD2. From germline, CDR1 is SGHDT and CDR2 YYEEEE. J gave up 9 bases and V 0 bases, and 10 bases lay outside the gene matches. The CDR3 covers 17 residues. The chain's CDR3 is CASSLVPSGRAEGEQFF. The CDR3, as DNA: TGTGCCAGCAGCTTGGTTCCTAGCGGGAGGGCCGAGGGTGAGCAGTTCTTC.

The gene calls are TRBV2 and TRBJ1-1; no clear D gene. Germline values: CDR1 SNHLY, CDR2 FYNNEI. Trimming removed 6 bases from V and 8 bases from J, with 16 bases in between. CDR3 length equals 13 residues. In nucleotides, the CDR3 is TGTGCCAGCAGGGTAAGCCCTACGTTAGAAGCTTTCTTT. Translated: CASRVSPTLEAFF.

This clone was found a few times. The gene calls are TRBV4-1 and TRBJ1-2, with no clear D. The V gene lost 1 base and the J gene lost 3 bases, with 12 bases spanning the gap. Germline CDR1 reads MGHRA; CDR2 reads YSYEKL. The CDR3 is 15 amino acids. As DNA, the CDR3 is TGCGCCAGCAGCCAAGCCGGCGGGAAGGACTATGGCTACACCTTC. It is translated as CASSQAGGKDYGYTF.